This T cell receptor beta chain is from a study of blood T cell repertoires in COVID-19. Assay used: immunoSEQ multiplex PCR; TCRdb lists only in-frame clones, some missing. The sample yields about 140,000 clones, about nine tenths seen once. Germline lookup yields CDR1 SQVTM and CDR2 ANQGSEA. With V trimmed by 7 bases and J by 4 bases, 4 bases remained unmatched. CDR3 length: 12 amino acids. The specimen sequenced was peripheral blood. The rearrangement links TRBV29-1 to TRBJ1-3; 7 bases map to TRBD1. This sequence was found in a man aged 45-65 years with active or convalescent COVID-19. This CDR3 is CSATGVGNTIYF. In DNA, the CDR3 is TGCAGCGCTACAGGGGTCGGAAACACCATATATTTT.